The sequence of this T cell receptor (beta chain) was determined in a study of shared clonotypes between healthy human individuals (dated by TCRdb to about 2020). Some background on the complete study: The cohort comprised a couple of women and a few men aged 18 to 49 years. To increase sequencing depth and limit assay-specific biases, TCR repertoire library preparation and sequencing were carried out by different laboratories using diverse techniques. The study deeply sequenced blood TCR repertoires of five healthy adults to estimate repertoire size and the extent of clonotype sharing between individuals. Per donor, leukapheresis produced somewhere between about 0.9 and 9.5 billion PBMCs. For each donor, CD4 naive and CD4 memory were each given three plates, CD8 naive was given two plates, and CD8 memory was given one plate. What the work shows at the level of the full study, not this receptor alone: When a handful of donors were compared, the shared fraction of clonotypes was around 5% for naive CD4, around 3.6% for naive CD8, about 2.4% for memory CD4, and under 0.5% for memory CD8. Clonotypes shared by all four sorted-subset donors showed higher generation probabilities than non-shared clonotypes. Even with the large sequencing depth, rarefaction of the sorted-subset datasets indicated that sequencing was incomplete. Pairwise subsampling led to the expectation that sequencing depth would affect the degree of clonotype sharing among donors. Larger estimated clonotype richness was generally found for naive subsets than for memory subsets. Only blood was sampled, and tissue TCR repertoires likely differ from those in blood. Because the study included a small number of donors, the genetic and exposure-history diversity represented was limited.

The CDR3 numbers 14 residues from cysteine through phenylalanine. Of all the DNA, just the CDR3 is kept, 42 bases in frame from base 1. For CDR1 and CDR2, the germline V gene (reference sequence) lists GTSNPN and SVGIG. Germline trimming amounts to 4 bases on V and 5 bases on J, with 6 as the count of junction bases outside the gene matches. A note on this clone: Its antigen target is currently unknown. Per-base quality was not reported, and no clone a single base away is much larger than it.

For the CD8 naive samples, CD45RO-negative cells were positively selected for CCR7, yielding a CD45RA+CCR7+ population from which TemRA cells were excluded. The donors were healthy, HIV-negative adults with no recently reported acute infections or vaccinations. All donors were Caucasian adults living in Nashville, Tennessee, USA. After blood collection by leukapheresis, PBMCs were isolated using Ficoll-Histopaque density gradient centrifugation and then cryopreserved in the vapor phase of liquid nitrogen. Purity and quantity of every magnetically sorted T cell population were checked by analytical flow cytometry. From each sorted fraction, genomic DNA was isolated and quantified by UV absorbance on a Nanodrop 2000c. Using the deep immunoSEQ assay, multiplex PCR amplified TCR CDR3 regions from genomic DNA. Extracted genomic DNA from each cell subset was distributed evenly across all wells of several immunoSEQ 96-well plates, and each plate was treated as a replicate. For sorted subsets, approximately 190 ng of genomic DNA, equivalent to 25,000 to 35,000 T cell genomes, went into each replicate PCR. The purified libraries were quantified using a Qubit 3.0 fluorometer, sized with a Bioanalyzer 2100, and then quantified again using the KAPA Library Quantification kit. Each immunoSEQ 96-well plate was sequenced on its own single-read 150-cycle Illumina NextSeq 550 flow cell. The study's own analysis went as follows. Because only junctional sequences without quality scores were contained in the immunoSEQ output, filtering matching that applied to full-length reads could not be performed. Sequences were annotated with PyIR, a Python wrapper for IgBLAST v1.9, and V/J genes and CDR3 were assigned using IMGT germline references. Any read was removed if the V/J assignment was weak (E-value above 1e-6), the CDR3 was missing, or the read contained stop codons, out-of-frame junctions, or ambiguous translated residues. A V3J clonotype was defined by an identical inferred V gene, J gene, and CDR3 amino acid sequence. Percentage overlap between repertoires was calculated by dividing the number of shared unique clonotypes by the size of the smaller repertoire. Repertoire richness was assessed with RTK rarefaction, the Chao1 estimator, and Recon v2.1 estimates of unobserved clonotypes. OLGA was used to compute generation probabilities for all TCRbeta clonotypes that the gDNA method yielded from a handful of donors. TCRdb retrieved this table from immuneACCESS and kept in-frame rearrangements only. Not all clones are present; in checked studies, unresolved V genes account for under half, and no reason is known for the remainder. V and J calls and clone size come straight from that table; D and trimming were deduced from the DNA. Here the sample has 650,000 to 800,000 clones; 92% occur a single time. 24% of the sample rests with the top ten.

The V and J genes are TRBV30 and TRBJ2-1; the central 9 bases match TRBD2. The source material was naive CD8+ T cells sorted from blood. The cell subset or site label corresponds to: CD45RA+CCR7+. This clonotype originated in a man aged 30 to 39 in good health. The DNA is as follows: TGTGCCTGGATTAGCGGGAGAGGAAACAATGAGCAGTTCTTC. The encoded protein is CAWISGRGNNEQFF.